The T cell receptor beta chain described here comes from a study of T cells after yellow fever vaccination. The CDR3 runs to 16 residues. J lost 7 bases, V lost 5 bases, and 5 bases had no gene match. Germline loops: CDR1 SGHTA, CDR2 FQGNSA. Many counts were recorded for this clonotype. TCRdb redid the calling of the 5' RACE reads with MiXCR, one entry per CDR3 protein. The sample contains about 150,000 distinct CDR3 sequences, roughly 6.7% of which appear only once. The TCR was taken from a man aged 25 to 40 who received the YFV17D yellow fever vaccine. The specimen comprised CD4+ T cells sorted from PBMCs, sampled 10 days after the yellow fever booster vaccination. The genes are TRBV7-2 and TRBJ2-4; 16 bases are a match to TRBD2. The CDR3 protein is CASSLGTSGRENIQYF. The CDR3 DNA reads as TGTGCCAGCAGCCTTGGGACTAGCGGGAGGGAGAACATTCAGTACTTC.